This T cell receptor beta chain was sequenced for a study of blood T cell repertoires in COVID-19. Clones were read by immunoSEQ multiplex PCR, and TCRdb kept only the in-frame ones, dropping some. The table shows 150,000 to 200,000 clones, with approximately 84% occurring only once. Donors in Cohort 3 who had recovered were those with two negative PCRs, healthcare professional clearance, or resolution of their symptoms. The V end was cut by 4 bases, the J end by 3 bases, with 6 bases between. Germline V CDR1 and CDR2: DFQATT, SNEGSKA (reference sequence). This CDR3 has 11 amino acids. The sequencing input was PBMCs or T cells enriched from blood (not recorded which). The chain links TRBV20-1 to TRBJ2-5; D uncertain. This TCR came from a woman in her forties or fifties who had recovered from COVID-19. The CDR3 DNA is TGCAGTGCTACTAAAGAAGAGACCCAGTACTTC. Its protein product is CSATKEETQYF.